The 20 T cell receptor beta chains reported below all come from one sample, sequenced in a study of T cells in Graves' hyperthyroidism and ophthalmopathy. RNA transcripts were the template for amplifying TCR beta CDR3 regions. With the HTBI primer set, the TCR CDR3 went through a first round of RT-PCR. TCRdb itself ran the multiplex PCR reads through MiXCR, one entry per CDR3 protein. The sample has roughly 400,000 distinct CDR3 sequences, 15% to 17% seen once. Sequenced: blood. These receptors were obtained from a young woman with Graves' hyperthyroidism that later progressed to Graves' ophthalmopathy.

As to this clonotype: This sequence may be a read error, since a much larger clone differs from it by one base. This sequence joins TRBV4-3 and TRBJ2-7; TRBD2 matches at 13 bases. Germline CDR1 and CDR2: LGHNA and YSLEER. CDR3 length: 17 residues. V trimming: 6 bases; J trimming: 2 bases; junction bases outside the gene matches: 10. CDR3 sequence (DNA): TGCGCCAGCAGACAGGAACCGGGGACTAGCGGGACCTACGAGCAGTACTTC. Residues: CASRQEPGTSGTYEQYF.

This clonotype has ten or more counts. The chain has TRBV6-1 and TRBJ2-5; 8 bases are shared with TRBD1. Germline CDR1 MNHNS, CDR2 SASEGT. This CDR3 is 19 amino acids long. Trimming removed 5 bases from V and 1 base from J; junction bases left unmatched: 18. CDR3 in amino acids: CASSYSQYSGQGGQETQYF. CDR3 coding DNA: TGTGCCAGCAGTTACTCCCAATACTCCGGACAGGGTGGCCAAGAGACCCAGTACTTC.

This clonotype was found a few times. The rearrangement joins TRBV12-3 or TRBV12-4 to TRBJ1-4; 11 bases agree with TRBD1. CDR3 length equals 16 residues. J was trimmed by 8 bases and V by 5 bases; bases with no gene match: 10. This CDR3 reads CASSPGKGTGGEKLFF. The CDR3 nucleotides read TGTGCCAGCAGTCCCGGTAAGGGGACAGGGGGGGAAAAACTGTTTTTT.

This clonotype has ten or more counts. The V gene is TRBV29-1, the J gene TRBJ2-5, with 10 bases fitting TRBD1. The CDR3 runs 15 residues. The V and J ends lost 4 bases and 5 bases, in that order; junction bases with no gene match: 10. Per the germline V gene, CDR1 is SQVTM and CDR2 is ANQGSEA. CDR3 region: CSVAPWDRGYETQYF. The CDR3 DNA follows: TGCAGCGTTGCCCCATGGGACAGGGGTTACGAGACCCAGTACTTC.

The sample holds many counts of this clonotype. The V and J genes are TRBV7-8 and TRBJ2-7, with 9 bases aligning to TRBD2. The germline CDR1 and CDR2 sequences are SGHVS and FQNEAQ. The CDR3 has 15 amino acids. Trimming took 5 bases from V and 6 from J; bases not matched to a gene: 11. The chain's CDR3 is CASSKRLAVTGEQYF. In nucleotides, the CDR3 is TGTGCCAGCAGCAAACGACTAGCGGTCACGGGCGAGCAGTACTTC.

In its sample, this clonotype was seen a few times. This rearrangement joins TRBV5-1 to TRBJ1-3; 8 bases fit TRBD1. Trimming at V came to 2 bases and at J to 2 bases, leaving 6 bases not matched to a gene. CDR3 length: 16 amino acids. Germline V lookup: CDR1 SGHRS, CDR2 YFSETQ. The CDR3 DNA reads as TGCGCCAGCAGCTTAAGCCAGGGGGCGACTGGAAACACCATATATTTT. It specifies CASSLSQGATGNTIYF.

This clonotype was seen repeatedly, ten times or more. Here the CDR3 reads CSARLGGTQYF. The CDR3 DNA sequence: TGCAGTGCTAGACTAGGTGGGACCCAGTACTTC. The chain couples TRBV20-1 to TRBJ2-5, with D unresolved. The germline V gene has CDR1 DFQATT and CDR2 SNEGSKA (reference sequence). Trimming took 2 bases from V and 7 from J, leaving 8 bases between them. This CDR3 spans 11 amino acids.

The gene calls are TRBV4-2 and TRBJ2-1, with 7 bases fitting TRBD2. Per germline, CDR1 LGHNA and CDR2 YNFKEQ. The V segment lost 0 bases and the J segment 0 bases; nucleotides outside the gene matches: 11. CDR3 length: 19 amino acids. CDR3 DNA: TGTGCCAGCAGCCAAGATCAGAGAGCGGGAACAGACTCCTACAATGAGCAGTTCTTC. Protein: CASSQDQRAGTDSYNEQFF.

V gene TRBV12-3 or TRBV12-4 combines with J gene TRBJ2-2; no definite D call. V was trimmed by 5 bases and J by 3 bases, leaving 13 bases between them. There are 15 residues in the CDR3. The CDR3 is CASSDIRVYTGELFF. The CDR3, as DNA: TGTGCCAGCAGTGATATACGCGTGTACACCGGGGAGCTGTTTTTT.

This clonotype has at least ten counts. This sequence joins TRBV27 and TRBJ2-3; 11 positions match TRBD2. Germline loops: CDR1 MNHEY, CDR2 SMNVEV (reference sequence). V gave up 3 bases and J gave up 1 base; unmatched junction bases: 6. The CDR3 is 17 amino acids. The CDR3 DNA reads as TGTGCCAGCAGTTTCACTAGCGGGAGCGGGGGCACAGATACGCAGTATTTT. Amino acid sequence: CASSFTSGSGGTDTQYF.

The chain joins TRBV4-3 to TRBJ2-3, with 8 positions matching TRBD2. CDR1 LGHNA and CDR2 YSLEER come from the germline V gene. V was pared by 0 bases and J by 2 bases, with 10 bases of the junction left unmatched. This CDR3 has 18 residues. Here the CDR3 reads CASSQDLGSGSFTDTQYF. The CDR3, as DNA: TGCGCCAGCAGCCAAGATCTGGGAAGCGGGAGTTTCACAGATACGCAGTATTTT.

This clonotype has at least ten counts. V gene TRBV28 combines with J gene TRBJ2-1; no clear D. Between the trimmed V and J ends, which lost 6 bases and 4 bases, there was a span of 16 bases. The CDR3 consists of 15 residues. Germline CDR1 MDHEN, CDR2 SYDVKM. The CDR3 loop is CASSTFSAGYNEQFF. As DNA, the CDR3 is TGTGCCAGCAGCACTTTTTCGGCAGGATACAATGAGCAGTTCTTC.

This clonotype was seen repeatedly, ten times or more. V and J are TRBV6-2 or TRBV6-3 and TRBJ1-1; D unresolved. This CDR3 contains 17 residues. Germline-derived CDR1 and CDR2 are MNHEY and SVGEGT. V lost 0 bases, J lost 8 bases, and 22 bases lay in between. The CDR3 coding sequence is TGTGCCAGCAGTTACTCTAAACCATCCCTCAGGATTACCGAAGCTTTCTTT. Its translation is CASSYSKPSLRITEAFF.

This clonotype was recorded at least ten times. The chain joins TRBV28 to TRBJ2-1, with 7 bases identical to TRBD1. Germline lookup yields CDR1 MDHEN and CDR2 SYDVKM. J gave up 8 bases and V 3 bases, and 4 bases lay outside the gene matches. The CDR3 spans 13 residues. CDR3 loop: CASSFGRGYEQFF. DNA for the CDR3: TGTGCCAGCAGTTTTGGCAGGGGGTATGAGCAGTTCTTC.

This clonotype showed up just a few times. V and J are TRBV4-1 and TRBJ1-2, with 12 nucleotides matching TRBD1. Trimming at V came to 4 bases and at J to 1 base, leaving 4 bases not matched to a gene. This CDR3 is built from 16 residues. Germline-derived CDR1 and CDR2 are MGHRA and YSYEKL. The CDR3 loop is CASSRGQGALNYGYTF. CDR3 bases: TGCGCCAGCAGCCGGGGACAGGGGGCGCTTAACTATGGCTACACCTTC.

This clonotype has at least ten counts. V gene TRBV29-1 combines with J gene TRBJ1-2, with 8 bases that match TRBD1. Germline V lookup: CDR1 SQVTM, CDR2 ANQGSEA. The CDR3 covers 14 residues. V lost 1 base, J lost 4 bases, and 5 bases stayed unmatched. The CDR3 spells CSVEAGQGSYGYTF. The CDR3 DNA is TGCAGCGTTGAAGCCGGACAGGGCTCCTATGGCTACACCTTC.

This clonotype has a count of ten or more. The chain joins TRBV6-5 to TRBJ2-7; D unresolved. CDR3 size: 15 residues. V lost 0 bases, J lost 6 bases, and 15 bases lay in between. Germline V gene data show CDR1 as MNHEY and CDR2 as SVGAGI. CDR3 nucleotides: TGTGCCAGCAGTTACTCTCGTCTAATAACCACCGAGCAGTACTTC. This gives the protein CASSYSRLITTEQYF.

This clonotype was picked up many times. This chain connects TRBV6-6 to TRBJ1-2; D perhaps matches TRBD1 (5 bases). Germline CDR1 and CDR2: MNHNY and SVGAGI (reference sequence). Trimming took off 3 bases at V and 4 bases at J, with 15 bases between the two ends. This CDR3 region has 15 residues. The CDR3 bases are TGTGCCAGCAGTTATGGGAGGGGTCGGGCCTATGGCTACACCTTC. Its translation is CASSYGRGRAYGYTF.

This clonotype was recorded many times. V and J are TRBV7-2 and TRBJ2-1; D remains ambiguous. There are 13 residues in the CDR3. V lost 6 bases to trimming and J lost 5 bases, with 11 bases between them. Germline lookup yields CDR1 SGHTA and CDR2 FQGNSA. CDR3 coding DNA: TGTGCCAGCAGTTTGGGTCGGAACAATGAGCAGTTCTTC. As protein: CASSLGRNNEQFF.

This clonotype turned up a few times. The chain couples TRBV29-1 to TRBJ1-3; TRBD1 is a possible D gene (5 bases). CDR1 and CDR2 from the germline V gene are SQVTM and ANQGSEA. This CDR3 is 13 amino acids long. V lost 3 bases to trimming and J lost 1 base, with 7 bases between them. CDR3 sequence: CSVESGSGNTIYF. The CDR3 nucleotides read TGCAGCGTTGAGTCAGGGTCTGGAAACACCATATATTTT.